The present T cell receptor (beta chain) was sequenced within a study of response to subunit inactivated influenza vaccine. TCRdb re-derived calls from the RT-PCR reads in MiXCR, one entry per CDR3 protein. The data contain more than 500,000 distinct CDR3 sequences, around 10% of them singletons. Per germline, CDR1 SEHNR and CDR2 FQNEAQ (reference sequence). CDR3 length: 16 amino acids. The ends lost 5 bases at V and 3 bases at J; junction bases unmatched: 5. The data also belong to a second study, concerning T cells expressing NK-cell markers. Per that paper: The authors generated TCR beta cDNA through 5'RACE template switching with UMIs. What restricted sorting to alpha-beta TCR T cells in several experiments was an anti-gamma-delta TCR antibody.

Specimen: PBMCs from blood, collected on the day of vaccination. The receptor was derived from a man aged 50-60 years who received an inactivated influenza vaccine. This rearrangement joins TRBV7-9 to TRBJ2-1; TRBD2 agrees at 12 bases. In nucleotides, the CDR3 is TGTGCCAGCAGCCGAGGGACTAGCGGGTTCTACAATGAGCAGTTCTTC. This codes for CASSRGTSGFYNEQFF. Combining the CDR3 with reference TRBV7-9 and TRBJ2-1 gives the whole variable domain DTGVSQNPRHKITKRGQNVTFRCDPISEHNRLYWYRQTLGQGPEFLTYFQNEAQLEKSRLLSDRFSAERPKGSFSTLEIQRTEQGDSAMYLCASSRGTSGFYNEQFFGPGTRLTVL.